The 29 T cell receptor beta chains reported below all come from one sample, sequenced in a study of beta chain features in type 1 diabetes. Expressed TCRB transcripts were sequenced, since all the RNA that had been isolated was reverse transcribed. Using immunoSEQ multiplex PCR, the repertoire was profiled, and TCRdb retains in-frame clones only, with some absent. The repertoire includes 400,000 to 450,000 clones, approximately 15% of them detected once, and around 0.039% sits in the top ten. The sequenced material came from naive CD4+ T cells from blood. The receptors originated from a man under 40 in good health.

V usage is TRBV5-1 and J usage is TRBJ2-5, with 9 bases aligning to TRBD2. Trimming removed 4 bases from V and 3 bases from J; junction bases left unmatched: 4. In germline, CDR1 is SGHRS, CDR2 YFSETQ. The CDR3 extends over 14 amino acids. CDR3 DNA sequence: TGCGCCAGCAGCCCCGGGACTAGCAAAGAGACCCAGTACTTC. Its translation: CASSPGTSKETQYF.

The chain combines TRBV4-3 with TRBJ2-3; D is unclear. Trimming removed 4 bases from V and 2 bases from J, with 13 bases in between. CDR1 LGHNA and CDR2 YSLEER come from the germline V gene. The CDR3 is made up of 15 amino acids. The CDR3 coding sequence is TGCGCCAGCAGCCTTTCCGCCGCAACCACAGATACGCAGTATTTT. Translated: CASSLSAATTDTQYF.

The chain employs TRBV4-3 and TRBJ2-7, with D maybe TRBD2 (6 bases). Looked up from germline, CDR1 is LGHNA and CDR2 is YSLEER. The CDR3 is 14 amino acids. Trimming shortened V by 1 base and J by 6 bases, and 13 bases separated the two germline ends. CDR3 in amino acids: CASSQALGLPEQYF. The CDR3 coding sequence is TGCGCCAGCAGCCAAGCCCTGGGACTTCCCGAGCAGTACTTC.

In DNA form, the CDR3 reads TGTGCCAGTAGTATGACTAGTGGTAATGAGCAGTTCTTC. Translation: CASSMTSGNEQFF. This chain connects TRBV19 to TRBJ2-1, with D tentatively TRBD2 (6 bases). This CDR3 has 13 residues. Germline CDR1 and CDR2: LNHDA and SQIVND (reference sequence). V lost 3 bases and J lost 7, with 10 bases in between.

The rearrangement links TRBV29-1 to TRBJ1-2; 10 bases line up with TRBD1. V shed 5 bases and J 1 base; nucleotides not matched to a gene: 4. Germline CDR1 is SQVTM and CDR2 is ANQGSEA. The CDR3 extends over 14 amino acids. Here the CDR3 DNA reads TGCAGCGTTAAGGGACAGGGGTATAACTATGGCTACACCTTC. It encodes CSVKGQGYNYGYTF.

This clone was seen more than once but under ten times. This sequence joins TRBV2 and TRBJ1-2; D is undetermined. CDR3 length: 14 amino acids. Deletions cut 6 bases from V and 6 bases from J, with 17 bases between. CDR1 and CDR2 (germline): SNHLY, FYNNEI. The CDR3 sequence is CASSADRVGNGYTF. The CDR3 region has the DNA TGTGCCAGCAGCGCGGATAGGGTCGGGAATGGCTACACCTTC. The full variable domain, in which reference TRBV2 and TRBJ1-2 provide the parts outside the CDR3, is EPEVTQTPSHQVTQMGQEVILRCVPISNHLYFYWYRQILGQKVEFLVSFYNNEISEKSEIFDDQFSVERPDGSNFTLKIRSTKLEDSAMYFCASSADRVGNGYTFGSGTRLTVV.

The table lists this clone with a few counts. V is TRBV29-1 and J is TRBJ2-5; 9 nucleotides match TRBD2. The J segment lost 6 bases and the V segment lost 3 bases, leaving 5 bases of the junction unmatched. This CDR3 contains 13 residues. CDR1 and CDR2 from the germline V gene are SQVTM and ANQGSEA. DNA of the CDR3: TGCAGCGTTGACCGCGGGGGGGCTAAGACCCAGTACTTC. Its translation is CSVDRGGAKTQYF.

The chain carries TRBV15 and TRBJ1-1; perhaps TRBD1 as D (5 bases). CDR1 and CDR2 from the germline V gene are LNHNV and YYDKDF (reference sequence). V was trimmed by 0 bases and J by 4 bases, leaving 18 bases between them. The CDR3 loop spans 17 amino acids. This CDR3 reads CATSRDRRQTLGTEAFF. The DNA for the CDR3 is TGTGCCACCAGCAGAGATCGCCGACAGACCTTGGGCACTGAAGCTTTCTTT.

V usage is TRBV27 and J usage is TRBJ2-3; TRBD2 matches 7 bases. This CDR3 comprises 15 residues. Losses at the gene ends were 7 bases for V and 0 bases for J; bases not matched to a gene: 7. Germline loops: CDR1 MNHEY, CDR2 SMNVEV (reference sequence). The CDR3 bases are TGTGCCAGCAAATGGCGGGGGACTAGCACAGATACGCAGTATTTT. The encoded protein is CASKWRGTSTDTQYF.

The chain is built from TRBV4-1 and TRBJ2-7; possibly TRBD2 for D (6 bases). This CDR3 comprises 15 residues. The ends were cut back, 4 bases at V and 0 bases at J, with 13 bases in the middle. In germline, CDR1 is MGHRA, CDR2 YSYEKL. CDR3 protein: CASSPSGENSYEQYF. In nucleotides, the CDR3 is TGCGCCAGCAGCCCCTCGGGGGAGAACTCCTACGAGCAGTACTTC.

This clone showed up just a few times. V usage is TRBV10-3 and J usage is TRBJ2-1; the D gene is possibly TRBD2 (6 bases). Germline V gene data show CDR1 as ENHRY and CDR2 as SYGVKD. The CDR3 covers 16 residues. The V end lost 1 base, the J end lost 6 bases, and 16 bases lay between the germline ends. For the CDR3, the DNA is TGTGCCATCAGTGAGTACACGGGACTCCCGCTCAATGAGCAGTTCTTC. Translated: CAISEYTGLPLNEQFF.

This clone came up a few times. For the CDR3, the DNA is TGTGCCAGCAGCTTGGTTTGGGCTAGCGATTCCTACGAGCAGTACGTC. Translation: CASSLVWASDSYEQYV. The chain employs TRBV5-6 and TRBJ2-7; a weak D match, TRBD2 (6 bases). CDR3 length equals 16 residues. Germline V gives CDR1 SGHDT, CDR2 YYEEEE. Trimming left V 0 bases short and J 1 base short, with 14 bases between.

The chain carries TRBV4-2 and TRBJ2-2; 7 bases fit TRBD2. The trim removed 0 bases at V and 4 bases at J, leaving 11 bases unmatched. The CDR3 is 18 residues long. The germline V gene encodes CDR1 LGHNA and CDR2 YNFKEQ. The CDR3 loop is CASSQDRDRREVTGELFF. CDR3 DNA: TGTGCCAGCAGCCAAGATCGGGATCGTCGGGAGGTCACCGGGGAGCTGTTTTTT.

CDR3: CASSSGNTGELFF. The CDR3 DNA sequence: TGTGCCAGCAGTTCCGGCAACACCGGGGAGCTGTTTTTT. This rearrangement joins TRBV14 to TRBJ2-2, with D unresolved. The length of the CDR3 is 13 residues. Trimming removed 6 bases from V and 2 bases from J, with 7 bases in between. The V gene's germline CDR1 is SGHDN and CDR2 FVKESK. Drawing the rest from reference TRBV14 and TRBJ2-2, the complete variable domain is EAGVTQFPSHSVIEKGQTVTLRCDPISGHDNLYWYRRVMGKEIKFLLHFVKESKQDESGMPNNRFLAERTGGTYSTLKVQPAELEDSGVYFCASSSGNTGELFFGEGSRLTVL.

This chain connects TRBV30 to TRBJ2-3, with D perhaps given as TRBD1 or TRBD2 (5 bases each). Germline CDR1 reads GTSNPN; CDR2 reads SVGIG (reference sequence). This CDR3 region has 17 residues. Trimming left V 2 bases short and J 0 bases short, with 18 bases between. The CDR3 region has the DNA TGTGCCTGGAGTCCCCCCCTCGGGGCGCATAGCACAGATACGCAGTATTTT. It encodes CAWSPPLGAHSTDTQYF.

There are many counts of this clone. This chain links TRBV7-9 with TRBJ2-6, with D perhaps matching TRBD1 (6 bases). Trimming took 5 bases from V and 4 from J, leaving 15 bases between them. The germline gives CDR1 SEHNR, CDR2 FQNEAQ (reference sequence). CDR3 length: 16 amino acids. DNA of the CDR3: TGTGCCAGCAGCCCCGAGACAGGACAAGGGGCCAACGTCCTGACTTTC. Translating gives CASSPETGQGANVLTF.

In DNA, the CDR3 is TGTGCCAGCCAAAGAACCGGGACAGGGAGATCTAACTATGGCTACACCTTC. Translation: CASQRTGTGRSNYGYTF. The rearrangement joins TRBV27 to TRBJ1-2; 9 bases are shared with TRBD1. The CDR3 covers 17 residues. The ends lost 8 bases at V and 0 bases at J; junction bases unmatched: 13. In germline, CDR1 is MNHEY, CDR2 SMNVEV (reference sequence).

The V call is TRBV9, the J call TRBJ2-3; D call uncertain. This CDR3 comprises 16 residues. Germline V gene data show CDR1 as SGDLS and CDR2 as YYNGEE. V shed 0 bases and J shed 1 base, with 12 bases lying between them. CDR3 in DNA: TGTGCCAGCAGCGTAGGAGGTCCCAAGGGCACAGATACGCAGTATTTT. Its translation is CASSVGGPKGTDTQYF.

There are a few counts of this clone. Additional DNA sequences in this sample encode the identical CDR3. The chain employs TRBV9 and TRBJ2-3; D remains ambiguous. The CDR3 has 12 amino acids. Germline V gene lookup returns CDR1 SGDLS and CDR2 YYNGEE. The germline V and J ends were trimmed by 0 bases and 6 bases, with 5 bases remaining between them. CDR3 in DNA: TGTGCCAGCAGCGTAGCTGGGGATACGCAGTATTTT. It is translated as CASSVAGDTQYF.

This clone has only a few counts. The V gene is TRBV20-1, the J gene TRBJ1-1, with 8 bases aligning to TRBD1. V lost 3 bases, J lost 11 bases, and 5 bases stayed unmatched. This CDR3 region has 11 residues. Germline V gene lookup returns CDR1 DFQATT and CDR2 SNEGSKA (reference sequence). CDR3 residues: CSASRDRNAFF. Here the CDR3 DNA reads TGCAGTGCTAGCCGGGACAGGAATGCTTTCTTT.

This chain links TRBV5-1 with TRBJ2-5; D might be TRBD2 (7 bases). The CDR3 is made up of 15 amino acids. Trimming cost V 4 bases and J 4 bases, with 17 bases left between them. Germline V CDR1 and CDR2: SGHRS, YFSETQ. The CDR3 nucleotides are TGCGCCAGCAGCGGCAGGTATCGGGGGGCAGAGACCCAGTACTTC. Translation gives CASSGRYRGAETQYF. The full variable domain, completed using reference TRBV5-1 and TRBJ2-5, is KAGVTQTPRYLIKTRGQQVTLSCSPISGHRSVSWYQQTPGQGLQFLFEYFSETQRNKGNFPGRFSGRQFSNSRSEMNVSTLELGDSALYLCASSGRYRGAETQYFGPGTRLLVL.

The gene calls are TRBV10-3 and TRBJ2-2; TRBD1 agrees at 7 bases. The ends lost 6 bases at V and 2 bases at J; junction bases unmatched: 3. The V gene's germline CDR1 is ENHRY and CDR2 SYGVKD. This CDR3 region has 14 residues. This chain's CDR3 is CAISGDRNTGELFF. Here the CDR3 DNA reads TGTGCCATCAGCGGGGACAGAAACACCGGGGAGCTGTTTTTT.

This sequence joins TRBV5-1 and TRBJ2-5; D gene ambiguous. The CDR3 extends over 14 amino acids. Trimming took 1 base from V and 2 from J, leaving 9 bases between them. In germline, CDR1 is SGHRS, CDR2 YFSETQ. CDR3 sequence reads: CASSLISPQETQYF. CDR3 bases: TGCGCCAGCAGCTTGATTAGCCCGCAAGAGACCCAGTACTTC.

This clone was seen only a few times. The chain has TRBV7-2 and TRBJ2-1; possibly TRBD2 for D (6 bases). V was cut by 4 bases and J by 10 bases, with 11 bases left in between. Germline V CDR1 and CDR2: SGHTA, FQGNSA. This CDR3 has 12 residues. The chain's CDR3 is CASSSSSAEQFF. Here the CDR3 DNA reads TGTGCCAGCAGCTCCTCTAGCGCCGAGCAGTTCTTC. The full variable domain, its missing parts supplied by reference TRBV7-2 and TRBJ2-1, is GAGVSQSPSNKVTEKGKDVELRCDPISGHTALYWYRQSLGQGLEFLIYFQGNSAPDKSGLPSDRFSAERTGGSVSTLTIQRTQQEDSAVYLCASSSSSAEQFFGPGTRLTVL.

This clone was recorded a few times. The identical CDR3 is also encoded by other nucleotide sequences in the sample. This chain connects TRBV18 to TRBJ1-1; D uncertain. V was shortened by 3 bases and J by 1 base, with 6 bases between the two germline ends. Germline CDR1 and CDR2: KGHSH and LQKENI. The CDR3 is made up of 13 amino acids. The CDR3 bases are TGTGCCAGCTCACCCCAGAAGAACACTGAAGCTTTCTTT. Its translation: CASSPQKNTEAFF.

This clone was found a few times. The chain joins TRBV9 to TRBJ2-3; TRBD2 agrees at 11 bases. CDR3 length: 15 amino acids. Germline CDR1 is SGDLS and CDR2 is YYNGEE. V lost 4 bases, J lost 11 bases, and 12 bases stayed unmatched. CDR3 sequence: CASSPTSGSLYEQYF. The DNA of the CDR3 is TGTGCCAGCAGCCCTACTAGCGGGAGTCTCTATGAGCAGTATTTT.

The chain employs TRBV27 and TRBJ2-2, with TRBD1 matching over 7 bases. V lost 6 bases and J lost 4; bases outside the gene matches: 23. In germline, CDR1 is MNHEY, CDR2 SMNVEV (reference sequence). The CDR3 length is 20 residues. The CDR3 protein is CASSLTKRTGAKGITGELFF. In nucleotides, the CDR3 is TGTGCCAGCAGCCTCACTAAAAGAACAGGGGCGAAGGGGATCACCGGGGAGCTGTTTTTT.

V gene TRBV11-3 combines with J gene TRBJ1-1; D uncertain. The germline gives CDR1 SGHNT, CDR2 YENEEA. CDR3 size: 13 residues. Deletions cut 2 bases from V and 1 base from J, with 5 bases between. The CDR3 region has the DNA TGTGCCAGCAGCTTAACCCGGAACACTGAAGCTTTCTTT. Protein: CASSLTRNTEAFF.

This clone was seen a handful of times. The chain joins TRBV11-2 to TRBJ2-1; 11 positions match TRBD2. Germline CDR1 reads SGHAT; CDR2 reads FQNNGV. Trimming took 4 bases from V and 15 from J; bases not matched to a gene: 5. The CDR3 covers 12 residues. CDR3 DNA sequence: TGTGCCAGCAGCTCTCTAGGGACTAGCGGGTTCTTC. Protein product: CASSSLGTSGFF.